The clone carrying this T cell receptor (beta chain) has just a few counts. Its matching antigen is unknown. The entry originates in a study of T-cell memory formation after mild COVID-19. Study as a whole: There were largely donor-specific TCR clusters.

Germline V gene sequence: CDR1 MNHEY, CDR2 SVGAGI. The V end was cut by 6 bases, the J end by 5 bases, with 19 bases between. The CDR3 extends over 15 amino acids. Points from the study as a whole: Day 15 to 85 contractors were CD4/CD8 balanced; later expanders leaned CD4+. Contracting CD4+ clones were located mainly in CM and EM, and CD8+ clones in EMRA.

Barcoded TCR alpha and TCR beta cDNA libraries with UMIs came from 5'RACE using constant-segment primers. TCRdb re-called the 5' RACE reads with MiXCR, one entry per CDR3 protein. The repertoire holds about 200,000 distinct CDR3 sequences, approximately 10% seen once, with around 3.3% in the top ten. The TCR was taken from a man aged 18 to 30 who had mild COVID-19 (a few samples of this study predate the infection). Cell type and time point are not known. What was sequenced was PBMCs or a T cell subset sorted from them (not recorded which). The chain carries TRBV6-5 and TRBJ1-1; D remains unclear. The CDR3 protein is CASRRSFDPRTEAFF. CDR3 coding DNA: TGTGCCAGCAGGAGGTCTTTTGACCCGAGGACTGAAGCTTTCTTT.